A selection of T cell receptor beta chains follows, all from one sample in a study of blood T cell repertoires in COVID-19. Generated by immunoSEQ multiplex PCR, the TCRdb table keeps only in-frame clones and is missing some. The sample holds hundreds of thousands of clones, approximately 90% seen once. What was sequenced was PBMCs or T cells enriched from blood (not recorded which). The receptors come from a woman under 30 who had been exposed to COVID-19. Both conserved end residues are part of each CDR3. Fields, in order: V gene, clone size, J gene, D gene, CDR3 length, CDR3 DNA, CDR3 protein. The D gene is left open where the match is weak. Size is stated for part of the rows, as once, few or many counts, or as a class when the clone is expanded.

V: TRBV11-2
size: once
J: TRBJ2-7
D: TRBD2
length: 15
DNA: TGTGCCAGCAGCTTGGTTGCCCGTAGCGGGAACGAGCAGTACTTC
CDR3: CASSLVARSGNEQYF

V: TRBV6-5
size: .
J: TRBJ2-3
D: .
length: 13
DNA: TGTGCCAGCAGTTACAGGGGTCAAGATACGCAGTATTTT
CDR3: CASSYRGQDTQYF

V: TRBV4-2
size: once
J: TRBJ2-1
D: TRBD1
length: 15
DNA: TGTGCCAGCAGCCGGGAACAGGGGGTTAACAATGAGCAGTTCTTC
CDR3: CASSREQGVNNEQFF

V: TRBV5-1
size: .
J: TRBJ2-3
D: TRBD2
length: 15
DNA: TGCGCCAGCAGCGGCGGGGGTCTAAGCACAGATACGCAGTATTTT
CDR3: CASSGGGLSTDTQYF

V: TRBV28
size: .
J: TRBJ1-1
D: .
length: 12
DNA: TGTGCCAGCAGTTTATTAGGCAGGGATGCTTTCTTT
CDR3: CASSLLGRDAFF

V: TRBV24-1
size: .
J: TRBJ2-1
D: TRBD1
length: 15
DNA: TGTGCCACCAGTGAACGGGACAGAACTCACAATGAGCAGTTCTTC
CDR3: CATSERDRTHNEQFF

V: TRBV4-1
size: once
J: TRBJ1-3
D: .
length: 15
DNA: TGCGCCAGCAGCCAAGGTAGAGGCTCTGGAAACACCATATATTTT
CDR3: CASSQGRGSGNTIYF

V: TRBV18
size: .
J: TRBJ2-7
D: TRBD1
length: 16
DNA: TGTGCCAGCTCACCCATAGGGACAGGTAATTCCTACGAGCAGTACTTC
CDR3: CASSPIGTGNSYEQYF

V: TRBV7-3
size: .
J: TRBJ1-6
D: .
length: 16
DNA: TGTGCCAGCAGCGAGGGAGGGAGCTCCTATAATTCACCCCTCCACTTT
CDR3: CASSEGGSSYNSPLHF

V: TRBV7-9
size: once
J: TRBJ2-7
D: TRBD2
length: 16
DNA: TGTGCCAGCAGCTTAGCACTAGCGGGAGGGTATGACGAGCAGTACTTC
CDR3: CASSLALAGGYDEQYF

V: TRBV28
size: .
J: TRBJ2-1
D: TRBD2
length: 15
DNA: TGTGCCAGCCGGATAGCGGGAGGGACTAGGAATGAGCAGTTCTTC
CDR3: CASRIAGGTRNEQFF

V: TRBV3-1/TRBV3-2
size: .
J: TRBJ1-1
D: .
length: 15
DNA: TGTGCCAGCAGCCAAGATTTCCGGTTTTCCGCTGAAGCTTTCTTT
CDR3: CASSQDFRFSAEAFF

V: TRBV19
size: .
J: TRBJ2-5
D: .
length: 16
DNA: TGTGCCAGTAGTATAGTACAGCATGGATTCCAAGAGACCCAGTACTTC
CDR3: CASSIVQHGFQETQYF

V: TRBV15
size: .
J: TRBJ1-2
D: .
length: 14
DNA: TGTGCCACCAGCAGAGATAGAGCTAACTATGGCTACACCTTC
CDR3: CATSRDRANYGYTF

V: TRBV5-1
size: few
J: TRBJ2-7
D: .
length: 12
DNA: TGCGCCAGCAGCGACAGGACCTACGAGCAGTACTTC
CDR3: CASSDRTYEQYF

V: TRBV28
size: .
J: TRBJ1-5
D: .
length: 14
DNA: TGTGCCAGCACCCCCGCCGGGTCCACTCAGCCCCAGCATTTT
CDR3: CASTPAGSTQPQHF

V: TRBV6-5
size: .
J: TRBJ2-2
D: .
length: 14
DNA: TGTGCCAGCAATGGCCAGTCGAACACCGGGGAGCTGTTTTTT
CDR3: CASNGQSNTGELFF

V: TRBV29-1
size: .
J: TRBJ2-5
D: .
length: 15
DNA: TGCAGCGTTCTGGGAGTCCCTCAAACGAAAGAGACCCAGTACTTC
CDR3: CSVLGVPQTKETQYF

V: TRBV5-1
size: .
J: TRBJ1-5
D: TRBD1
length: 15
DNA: TGCGCCAGCAGCTTGGAAGGACAGGTCAATCAGCCCCAGCATTTT
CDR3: CASSLEGQVNQPQHF

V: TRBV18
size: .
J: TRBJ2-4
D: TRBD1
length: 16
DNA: TGTGCCAGCTCAGCAACCGGGACAGGGGGCTGGGACATTCAGTACTTC
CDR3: CASSATGTGGWDIQYF

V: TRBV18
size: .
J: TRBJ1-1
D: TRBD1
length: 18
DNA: TGTGCCAGCTCAAAATCCGGGACAGGGGGCCACATGAACACTGAAGCTTTCTTT
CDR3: CASSKSGTGGHMNTEAFF

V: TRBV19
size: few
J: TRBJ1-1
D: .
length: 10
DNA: TGTGCCAGCGCAGGGGCCGAAGCTTTCTTT
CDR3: CASAGAEAFF

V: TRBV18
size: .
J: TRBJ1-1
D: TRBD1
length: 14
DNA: TGTGCCAGCTCTAGGGACAGGGTCAACACTGAAGCTTTCTTT
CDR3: CASSRDRVNTEAFF

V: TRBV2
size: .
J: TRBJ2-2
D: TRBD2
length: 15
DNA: TGTGCCAGCAGGGGGACGGGACTAAGTACCGGGGAGCTGTTTTTT
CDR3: CASRGTGLSTGELFF

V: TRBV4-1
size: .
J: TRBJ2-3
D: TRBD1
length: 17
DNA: TGCGCCAGCAGGAGGCTACAGGGGACACCGAGCACAGATACGCAGTATTTT
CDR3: CASRRLQGTPSTDTQYF

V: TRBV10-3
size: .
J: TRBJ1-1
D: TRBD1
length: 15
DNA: TGTGCCATCAGTGGGACAGGGTTCGGAACGACTGAAGCTTTCTTT
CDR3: CAISGTGFGTTEAFF

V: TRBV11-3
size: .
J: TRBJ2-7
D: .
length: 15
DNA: TGTGCCAGCAGCTTAGGCGGGGTGTCTCTGAGCGAGCAGTACTTC
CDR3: CASSLGGVSLSEQYF

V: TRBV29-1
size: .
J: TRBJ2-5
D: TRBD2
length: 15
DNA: TGCAGCGTTGAAGGGGGCGAACTAGCGATGGAGACCCAGTACTTC
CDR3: CSVEGGELAMETQYF

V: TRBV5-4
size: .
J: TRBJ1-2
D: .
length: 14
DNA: TGTGCCAGCAGCCTACCACCGGGGAGCGGAGGCTACACCTTC
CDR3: CASSLPPGSGGYTF

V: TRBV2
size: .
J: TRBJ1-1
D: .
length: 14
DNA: TGTGCCAGCAGCCCTCAGGGAGGGGACACTGAAGCTTTCTTT
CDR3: CASSPQGGDTEAFF

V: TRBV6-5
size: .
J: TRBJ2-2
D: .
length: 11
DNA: TGTGCCAGCGAGGCTCCCGGGGAGCTGTTTTTT
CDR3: CASEAPGELFF

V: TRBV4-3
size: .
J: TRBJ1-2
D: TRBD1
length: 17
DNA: TGCGCCAGCAGCCAAGAACGAGTGGGACAGGGGAACTATGGCTACACCTTC
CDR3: CASSQERVGQGNYGYTF

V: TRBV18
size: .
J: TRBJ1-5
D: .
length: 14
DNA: TGTGCCAGCTCACCACAGGGAGGCAATCAGCCCCAGCATTTT
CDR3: CASSPQGGNQPQHF

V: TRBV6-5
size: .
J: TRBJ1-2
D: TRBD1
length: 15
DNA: TGTGCCAGCAGTTCACCAACCCAGGGGGCCGGAGGCTACACCTTC
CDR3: CASSSPTQGAGGYTF

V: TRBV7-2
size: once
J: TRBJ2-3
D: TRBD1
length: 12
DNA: TGTGCCACCGGGACAGGGTTTCGTATGCAGTATTTT
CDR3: CATGTGFRMQYF